This T cell receptor beta chain was captured in a study of glioma-infiltrating T cells after dendritic cell vaccination. The germline gives CDR1 MNHNS, CDR2 SASEGT. J lost 7 bases, V lost 4 bases, and 9 bases had no gene match. CDR3 length: 15 amino acids. This table comes from immunoSEQ multiplex PCR, and its TCRdb copy is limited to in-frame clones, with some not included. In the table there are about 50,000 clones, about 88% of which are singletons. Time point defined: after dendritic cell vaccination, including at tumor progression/relapse. This receptor was taken from a human donor with glioblastoma. This chain links TRBV6-1 with TRBJ2-1; the match to TRBD2 covers 8 bases. Sequenced material: blood, taken after dendritic cell vaccination. The CDR3 region has the DNA TGTGCCAGCAGTGCGAGCGGGGGCCCCCTGAATGAGCAGTTCTTC. Residues: CASSASGGPLNEQFF.